This T cell receptor beta chain appears in the sequencing data of a study of T cells in Graves' hyperthyroidism and ophthalmopathy. This CDR3 spans 16 amino acids. The germline gives CDR1 SNHLY, CDR2 FYNNEI. Losses at the gene ends were 4 bases for V and 3 bases for J; bases not matched to a gene: 11. RNA transcripts provided the source from which TCR beta CDR3 regions were amplified. The HTBI primer set drove a first-round RT-PCR of the TCR CDR3. One entry per CDR3 protein results from TCRdb running MiXCR on the multiplex PCR reads. The sample carries hundreds of thousands of distinct CDR3 sequences, roughly 45% recorded once. Exclusion followed for patients with uncontrolled infection, other autoimmune disease, pregnancy or lactation. Clinical symptoms, serum thyroxine, TRAb, thyroid ultrasound and orbital computed tomography informed diagnoses.

The sequenced material came from peripheral blood or thyroid tissue (not recorded which). The J gene is TRBJ2-5, the V gene TRBV2; 7 nucleotides line up with TRBD2. The sequence came from an adult man with Graves' disease, either hyperthyroidism or ophthalmopathy (not recorded which). CDR3 DNA sequence: TGTGCCAGCAGTGGCGGGGGAACGAAGGTTGAAGAGACCCAGTACTTC. Its protein product is CASSGGGTKVEETQYF.